This entry features one T cell receptor beta chain sequence. Its antigen is as yet unknown. The time point denotes: before natalizumab initiation. Prior interferon beta treatment was universal, and the PML patients were all female. These data are taken from a study of multiple sclerosis patients with progressive multifocal leukoencephalopathy. General observations from the study: In most PML patients, TRB repertoires appeared less diverse by entropy. Whether JC virus or general immunocompromise explains the findings remained unclear.

The germline V gene has CDR1 GTSNPN and CDR2 SVGIG (reference sequence). Between the trimmed V and J ends, which lost 3 bases and 0 bases, there was a span of 5 bases. The CDR3 extends over 12 amino acids. Here immunoSEQ multiplex PCR was the method, and the copy in TCRdb shows in-frame clones only, minus some. This table holds 30,000 or so clones, about nine tenths found once. The chain is built from TRBV30 and TRBJ1-1, with a weak D call TRBD1 (5 bases). The sequenced sample consisted of PBMCs. The sequence was obtained from a human donor with multiple sclerosis. This CDR3 is CAWRGVNTEAFF. CDR3 bases: TGTGCCTGGAGAGGGGTGAACACTGAAGCTTTCTTT.